This T cell receptor beta chain was recovered during a study of post-analysis software for immune sequencing data. Study-wide context: Progressive-relapsing, secondary progressive and relapsing-remitting multiple sclerosis were among the disease courses included.

Overall study findings and caveats: Normalized Chao1 diversity was significantly lower in multiple sclerosis patients than in controls. Five TRBV segments, TRBV5-6, TRBV5-1 and TRBV20-1 among them, were found more frequent in patients than controls.

In the case of this clonotype: Its antigen is not known. Since the CDR3 does not end with the conserved phenylalanine or tryptophan, this likely comes from a read error.

Unique molecular identifiers were built into the TCR beta cDNA libraries. TCRdb processed the PCR reads anew with MiXCR; each CDR3 protein has one entry. Among 750,000 to 950,000 distinct CDR3 sequences listed, around 42% were seen once. The germline V gene has CDR1 DFQATT and CDR2 SNEGSKA (reference sequence). The CDR3 length is 13 residues. Trimming removed 6 bases from V and 4 bases from J, with 13 bases in between. The chain uses TRBV20-1 and TRBJ2-1; possibly TRBD1 for D (7 bases). Sequenced: blood. This TCR derives from a girl between 5 and 17 years old with multiple sclerosis. The CDR3 reads CSARGQIYNEQFV. The CDR3 region has the DNA TGCAGTGCGCGGGGACAGATTTACAATGAGCAGTTCGTC.